This T cell receptor (beta chain) stems from a study of blood T cell repertoires in COVID-19. Study in general: Collection of acute and convalescent COVID-19 samples took place in the United States, Italy and Spain.

The V gene lost 5 bases and the J gene lost 8 bases, with 12 bases spanning the gap. CDR1 is SGHTA and CDR2 is FQGNSA in the germline V gene. The CDR3 runs 12 residues. In the source study's methods: Estimation of nucleated cell counts was performed using reference gene primer amplification. The protocol was immunoSEQ multiplex PCR, while the TCRdb copy is restricted to in-frame clones and leaves out a portion. Clone size and V and J calls were adopted from that table, with D and trimming inferred from the DNA. The repertoire consists of 160,000 or so clones, with more than 65% occurring once and the leading ten covering around a sixth.

The chain combines TRBV7-2 with TRBJ1-2, with D possibly being TRBD1 (5 bases). This TCR was sampled from a man between 60 and 70 years old who had recovered from COVID-19. Material: PBMCs or T cells enriched from blood (not recorded which). In DNA form, the CDR3 reads TGTGCCAGCAGCCTCGGCAGGGTCGGCTACACCTTC. Translated, it gives CASSLGRVGYTF.